The next 25 T cell receptor beta chains were all read from a single sample in a study of blood T cell repertoires in COVID-19. Using immunoSEQ multiplex PCR, the repertoire was profiled, and TCRdb retains in-frame clones only, with some absent. This table holds 280,000 or so clones, 85% found once. Material: peripheral blood. These receptors originate from a human donor in a cohort sampled during active COVID-19.

The chain joins TRBV7-9 to TRBJ2-1; no reliable D call. The V and J ends lost 2 bases and 14 bases respectively, with 16 bases between them. The germline V gene encodes CDR1 SEHNR and CDR2 FQNEAQ (reference sequence). The CDR3 runs to 13 residues. The CDR3 loop is CASSLWVLRREFF. Here the CDR3 DNA reads TGTGCCAGCAGCTTATGGGTCCTTCGGAGAGAGTTCTTC.

This chain links TRBV5-8 with TRBJ2-7, with D possibly being TRBD2 (5 bases). Trimming left V 5 bases short and J 2 bases short, with 17 bases between. CDR3 length: 15 amino acids. Germline CDR1 is SGHTS and CDR2 is YDEGEE. CDR3: CASSGREYVTYEQYF. Written as DNA, the CDR3 is TGTGCCAGCAGTGGAAGGGAGTACGTCACCTACGAGCAGTACTTC.

The chain couples TRBV6-6 to TRBJ2-7; a weak D match, TRBD2 (6 bases). The CDR3 totals 13 residues. Germline CDR1 reads MNHNY; CDR2 reads SVGAGI (reference sequence). Trimming removed 7 bases at V and 2 bases at J, with 12 bases between. The CDR3 DNA reads TGTGCCAGCACCCTGTGGGGGGCCTACGAGCAGTACTTC. It codes for CASTLWGAYEQYF.

The sample holds a few counts of this clone. The chain recombines TRBV5-1 with TRBJ1-6, with a tentative D call TRBD1 (6 bases). Looked up from germline, CDR1 is SGHRS and CDR2 is YFSETQ. V lost 0 bases and J 9 bases, leaving 10 bases between the germline ends. The CDR3 consists of 14 residues. The chain's CDR3 is CASSLDRAFSPLHF. CDR3 DNA sequence: TGCGCCAGCAGCTTGGACAGGGCTTTTTCACCCCTCCACTTT.

This clone was counted once. This chain joins TRBV6-6 and TRBJ2-7, with 9 bases that match TRBD1. Germline trimming cut 5 bases from V and 4 bases from J; bases unmatched to any gene: 9. CDR3 length equals 15 residues. Germline lookup yields CDR1 MNHNY and CDR2 SVGAGI (reference sequence). The CDR3 DNA sequence: TGTGCCAGCAGTGTATGGACAGGGGCCGGGTACGAGCAGTACTTC. It codes for CASSVWTGAGYEQYF.

The chain links TRBV2 to TRBJ2-1; 14 bases are a match to TRBD2. CDR3 length: 16 amino acids. With 10 bases clipped from V and 7 bases from J, the junction kept 12 bases outside the gene matches. The germline V gene has CDR1 SNHLY and CDR2 FYNNEI. The CDR3 reads CATTGRLAGGGNEQFF. The DNA for the CDR3 is TGTGCCACCACAGGAAGACTAGCGGGAGGGGGTAATGAGCAGTTCTTC. Looking up the rest from reference TRBV2 and TRBJ2-1 gives the full variable domain: EPEVTQTPSHQVTQMGQEVILRCVPISNHLYFYWYRQILGQKVEFLVSFYNNEISEKSEIFDDQFSVERPDGSNFTLKIRSTKLEDSAMYFCATTGRLAGGGNEQFFGPGTRLTVL.

This clone was seen once. V gene TRBV10-3 combines with J gene TRBJ2-1; perhaps TRBD2 as D (6 bases). Trimming stripped 5 bases from V and 13 bases from J, with 12 bases between. Germline CDR1 ENHRY, CDR2 SYGVKD. This CDR3 comprises 11 residues. CDR3 in DNA: TGTGCCATCAGTTTCCGGGACTTCCAGTTCTTC. Protein sequence: CAISFRDFQFF.

V is TRBV7-2 and J is TRBJ2-3; 8 bases are shared with TRBD2. There are 15 residues in the CDR3. J was trimmed by 4 bases and V by 2 bases; bases with no gene match: 5. CDR1 and CDR2 from the germline V gene are SGHTA and FQGNSA. The CDR3 coding sequence is TGTGCCAGCAGCTTAATCGGGAGGGCCCCAGATACGCAGTATTTT. Translation: CASSLIGRAPDTQYF.

CDR3 sequence reads: CASSFLRGEQFF. The CDR3 DNA follows: TGTGCCAGTAGTTTTCTGAGGGGGGAGCAGTTCTTC. The rearrangement joins TRBV19 to TRBJ2-1, with D possibly TRBD1 on 6 matching bases. Trimming shortened V by 5 bases and J by 10 bases, and 12 bases separated the two germline ends. Germline V CDR1 and CDR2: LNHDA, SQIVND (reference sequence). The CDR3 is 12 amino acids.

The chain links TRBV7-8 to TRBJ2-7; D call uncertain. CDR1 is SGHVS, CDR2 FQNEAQ, per germline. The V end was cut by 2 bases, the J end by 0 bases, with 8 bases between. The CDR3 covers 14 residues. CDR3 coding DNA: TGTGCCAGCAGCTTACAATTTAGCTCCTACGAGCAGTACTTC. It is translated as CASSLQFSSYEQYF.

A few counts support this clone. The rearrangement links TRBV30 to TRBJ1-3; no clear D. This CDR3 has 16 residues. Deletions cut 5 bases from V and 0 bases from J, with 17 bases between. Germline V gene lookup returns CDR1 GTSNPN and CDR2 SVGIG (reference sequence). DNA of the CDR3: TGTGCCTGGGATGGACTGGCTGCGAGCTCTGGAAACACCATATATTTT. As protein: CAWDGLAASSGNTIYF.

The chain carries TRBV7-9 and TRBJ2-7; weak D call: TRBD2 (6 bases). The length of the CDR3 is 13 residues. Trimming took 6 bases from V and 7 from J, leaving 16 bases between them. The germline CDR1 and CDR2 sequences are SEHNR and FQNEAQ (reference sequence). CDR3 region: CASSGGNKEEQYF. The CDR3 DNA follows: TGTGCCAGCAGTGGAGGGAATAAGGAGGAGCAGTACTTC.

The sample holds one count of this clone. The chain has TRBV25-1 and TRBJ1-1, with D perhaps TRBD1 (6 bases). V dropped 8 bases and J dropped 9 bases, with 16 bases sitting between them. The germline CDR1 and CDR2 sequences are MGHDK and SYGVNS. CDR3 length equals 12 residues. Here the CDR3 reads CASLGSTGKAFF. In DNA, the CDR3 is TGTGCCAGCCTCGGTTCGACAGGCAAAGCTTTCTTT.

This chain links TRBV28 with TRBJ2-1; 16 nucleotides match TRBD2. The trim removed 3 bases at V and 9 bases at J, leaving 5 bases unmatched. CDR3 length: 16 residues. The germline V gene encodes CDR1 MDHEN and CDR2 SYDVKM. The CDR3 sequence: CASSFWGLAGGAEQFF. CDR3 in DNA: TGTGCCAGCAGTTTTTGGGGACTAGCGGGAGGGGCTGAGCAGTTCTTC.

This chain joins TRBV4-1 and TRBJ2-7; 9 nucleotides match TRBD1. CDR1 is MGHRA and CDR2 is YSYEKL in the germline V gene. The CDR3 spans 15 residues. The V segment lost 6 bases and the J segment 2 bases; nucleotides outside the gene matches: 8. CDR3 sequence reads: CASSHPGTGTYEQYF. DNA for the CDR3: TGCGCCAGCAGTCACCCCGGGACAGGGACCTACGAGCAGTACTTC.

This chain links TRBV2 with TRBJ1-1, with 7 bases matching TRBD1. The germline gives CDR1 SNHLY, CDR2 FYNNEI. The ends lost 3 bases at V and 11 bases at J; junction bases unmatched: 15. This CDR3 has 15 amino acids. DNA for the CDR3: TGTGCCAGCAGTGATAGGGGGCGGACTTTCGGTTTGGCTTTCTTT. This gives the protein CASSDRGRTFGLAFF.

The chain links TRBV25-1 to TRBJ1-2; D not certain. The germline V gene has CDR1 MGHDK and CDR2 SYGVNS. Deletions cut 0 bases from V and 4 bases from J, with 15 bases between. The CDR3 is 16 residues long. CDR3 sequence (DNA): TGTGCCAGCAGTGAATATAGAGGTTCAGAATCCTATGGCTACACCTTC. Translating gives CASSEYRGSESYGYTF.

The V and J genes are TRBV9 and TRBJ2-6, with a tentative D call TRBD1 (5 bases). CDR1 SGDLS and CDR2 YYNGEE come from the germline V gene. The CDR3 runs to 19 residues. Trimming shortened V by 0 bases and J by 0 bases, and 16 bases separated the two germline ends. The CDR3 sequence is CASSVGRRQPTSGANVLTF. CDR3 nucleotide sequence: TGTGCCAGCAGCGTAGGGCGGAGACAGCCCACCTCTGGGGCCAACGTCCTGACTTTC.

The CDR3 sequence: CASSRDSYTDTQYF. CDR3 coding DNA: TGTGCCAGCAGCCGGGACAGTTACACAGATACGCAGTATTTT. The genes are TRBV9 and TRBJ2-3, with 7 bases matching TRBD1. CDR3 length: 14 amino acids. With 4 bases clipped from V and 2 bases from J, the junction kept 4 bases outside the gene matches. Germline lookup yields CDR1 SGDLS and CDR2 YYNGEE.

V and J are TRBV19 and TRBJ2-1; a possible D gene is TRBD2 (5 bases). Per germline, CDR1 LNHDA and CDR2 SQIVND (reference sequence). The V gene lost 0 bases and the J gene lost 7 bases, with 13 bases spanning the gap. The CDR3 spans 15 residues. In nucleotides, the CDR3 is TGTGCCAGTAGTATAGATGGGTGGACTCTTAATGAGCAGTTCTTC. This sequence encodes CASSIDGWTLNEQFF.

This clone was seen only a few times. This chain connects TRBV6-2 or TRBV6-3 to TRBJ2-1; TRBD2 matches 15 bases. J lost 0 bases, V lost 4 bases, and 4 bases had no gene match. The CDR3 runs to 18 residues. Germline V CDR1 and CDR2: MNHEY, SVGEGT. CDR3 sequence reads: CASSWTSGRAGSYNEQFF. The CDR3 region has the DNA TGTGCCAGCAGTTGGACTAGCGGGAGGGCCGGCTCCTACAATGAGCAGTTCTTC.

The chain uses TRBV5-6 and TRBJ2-7; TRBD1 aligns across 7 bases. J lost 6 bases, V lost 4 bases, and 10 bases had no gene match. Germline V gene data show CDR1 as SGHDT and CDR2 as YYEEEE. This CDR3 is built from 14 residues. The CDR3 is CASSPRDSISEQYF. The CDR3 DNA reads TGTGCCAGCAGCCCCCGGGACAGTATATCCGAGCAGTACTTC.

The J gene is TRBJ2-1, the V gene TRBV11-2, with 13 bases fitting TRBD2. CDR3 length equals 18 residues. Looked up from germline, CDR1 is SGHAT and CDR2 is FQNNGV. V lost 0 bases, J lost 7 bases, and 9 bases stayed unmatched. CDR3 coding DNA: TGTGCCAGCAGCTTAGATCGGGGACTAGCGGGAACCCTTAATGAGCAGTTCTTC. Its protein is CASSLDRGLAGTLNEQFF.

This chain joins TRBV9 and TRBJ1-2; 8 bases agree with TRBD1. This CDR3 spans 13 amino acids. Germline V gene sequence: CDR1 SGDLS, CDR2 YYNGEE. Losses at the gene ends were 5 bases for V and 6 bases for J; bases not matched to a gene: 6. CDR3 residues: CASRTQGADGYTF. The DNA of the CDR3 is TGTGCCAGCAGAACGCAGGGGGCAGATGGCTACACCTTC.

The V gene is TRBV5-1, the J gene TRBJ2-7; 8 bases align to TRBD1. The CDR3 sequence is 14 residues long. In germline, CDR1 is SGHRS, CDR2 YFSETQ. V lost 4 bases to trimming and J lost 5 bases; unmatched junction nucleotides: 8. Written as DNA, the CDR3 is TGCGCCAGCAGCCCCCAGGGGGCGTCGGACGAGCAGTACTTC. Encoded protein: CASSPQGASDEQYF.